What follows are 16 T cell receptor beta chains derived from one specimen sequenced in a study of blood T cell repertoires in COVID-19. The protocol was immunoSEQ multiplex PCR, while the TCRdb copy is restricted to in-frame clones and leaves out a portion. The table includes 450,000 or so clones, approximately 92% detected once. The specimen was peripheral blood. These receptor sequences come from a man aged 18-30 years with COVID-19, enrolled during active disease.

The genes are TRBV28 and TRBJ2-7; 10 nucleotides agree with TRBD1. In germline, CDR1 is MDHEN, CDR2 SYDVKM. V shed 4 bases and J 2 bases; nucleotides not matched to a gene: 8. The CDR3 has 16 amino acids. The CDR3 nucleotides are TGTGCCAGCAGTTCGCCGGGGGACAGGGGAACCTACGAGCAGTACTTC. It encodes CASSSPGDRGTYEQYF.

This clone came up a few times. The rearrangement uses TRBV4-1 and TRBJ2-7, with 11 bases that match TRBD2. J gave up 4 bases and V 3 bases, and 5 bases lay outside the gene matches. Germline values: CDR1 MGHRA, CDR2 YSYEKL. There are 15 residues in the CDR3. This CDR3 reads CASSHELAGVYEQYF. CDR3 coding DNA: TGCGCCAGCAGCCACGAACTAGCGGGAGTTTACGAGCAGTACTTC.

The CDR3 sequence is CASSAGQGAGGYTF. The CDR3 DNA sequence: TGTGCCAGCAGCGCGGGACAGGGGGCGGGTGGCTACACCTTC. The chain has TRBV9 and TRBJ1-2; 12 bases agree with TRBD1. With 3 bases clipped from V and 7 bases from J, the junction kept 4 bases outside the gene matches. The CDR3 is made up of 14 amino acids. Germline assignment: CDR1 SGDLS and CDR2 YYNGEE.

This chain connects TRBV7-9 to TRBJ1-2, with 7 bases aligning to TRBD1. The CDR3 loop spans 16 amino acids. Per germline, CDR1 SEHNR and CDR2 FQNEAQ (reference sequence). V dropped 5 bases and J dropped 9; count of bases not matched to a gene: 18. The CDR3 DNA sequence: TGTGCCAGCAGCACCCGAACGTCAGACAGGGATTGGAGCTACACCTTC. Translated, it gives CASSTRTSDRDWSYTF.

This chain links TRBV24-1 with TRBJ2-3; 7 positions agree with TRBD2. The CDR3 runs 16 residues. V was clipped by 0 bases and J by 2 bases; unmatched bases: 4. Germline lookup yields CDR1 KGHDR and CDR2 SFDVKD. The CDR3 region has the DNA TGTGCCACCAGTGATTTGGGGCGGGAGAACACAGATACGCAGTATTTT. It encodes CATSDLGRENTDTQYF.

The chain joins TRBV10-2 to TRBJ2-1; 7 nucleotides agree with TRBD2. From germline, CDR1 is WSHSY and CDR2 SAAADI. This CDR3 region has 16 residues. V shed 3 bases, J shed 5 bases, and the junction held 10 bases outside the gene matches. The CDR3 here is CASSDRLAAGNNEQFF. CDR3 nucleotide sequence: TGCGCCAGCAGTGATAGGCTAGCGGCCGGTAACAATGAGCAGTTCTTC.

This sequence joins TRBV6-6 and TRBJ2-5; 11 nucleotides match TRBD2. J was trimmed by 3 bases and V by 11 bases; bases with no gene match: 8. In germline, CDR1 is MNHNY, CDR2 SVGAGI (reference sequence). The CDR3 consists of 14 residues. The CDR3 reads CAGASGGTKETQYF. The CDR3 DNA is TGTGCCGGAGCTAGCGGGGGGACCAAAGAGACCCAGTACTTC.

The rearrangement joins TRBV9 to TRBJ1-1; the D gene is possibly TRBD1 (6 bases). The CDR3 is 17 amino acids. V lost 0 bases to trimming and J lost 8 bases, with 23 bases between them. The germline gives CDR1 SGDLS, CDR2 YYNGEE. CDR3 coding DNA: TGTGCCAGCAGCGTAGAATTCGTGAGGGCAGGGGAAGGGGAAGCTTTCTTT. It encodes CASSVEFVRAGEGEAFF. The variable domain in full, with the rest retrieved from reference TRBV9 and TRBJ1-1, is DSGVTQTPKHLITATGQRVTLRCSPRSGDLSVYWYQQSLDQGLQFLIQYYNGEERAKGNILERFSAQQFPDLHSELNLSSLELGDSALYFCASSVEFVRAGEGEAFFGQGTRLTVV.

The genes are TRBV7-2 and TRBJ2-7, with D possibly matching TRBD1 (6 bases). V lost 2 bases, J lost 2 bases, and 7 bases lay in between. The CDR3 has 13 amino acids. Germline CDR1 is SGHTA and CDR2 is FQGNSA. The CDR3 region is CASSLYRAYEQYF. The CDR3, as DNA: TGTGCCAGCAGCTTATACAGGGCCTACGAGCAGTACTTC.

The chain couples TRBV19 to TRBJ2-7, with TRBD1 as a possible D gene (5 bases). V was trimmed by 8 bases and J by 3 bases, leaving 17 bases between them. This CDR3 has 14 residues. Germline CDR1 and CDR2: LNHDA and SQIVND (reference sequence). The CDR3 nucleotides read TGTGCCAGTCTCTCCGGACACCCAAGCTACGAGCAGTACTTC. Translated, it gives CASLSGHPSYEQYF.

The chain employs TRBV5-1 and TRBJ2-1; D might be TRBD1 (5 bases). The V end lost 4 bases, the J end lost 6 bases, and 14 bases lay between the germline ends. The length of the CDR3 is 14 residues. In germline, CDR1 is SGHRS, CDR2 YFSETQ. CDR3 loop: CASSQSTGGNEQFF. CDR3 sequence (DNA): TGCGCCAGCAGCCAAAGTACAGGTGGCAATGAGCAGTTCTTC.

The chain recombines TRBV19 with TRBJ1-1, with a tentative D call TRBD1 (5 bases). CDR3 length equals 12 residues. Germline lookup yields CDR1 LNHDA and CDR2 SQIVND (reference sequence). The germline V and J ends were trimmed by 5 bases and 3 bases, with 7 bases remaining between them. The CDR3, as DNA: TGTGCCAGTAGTGCAGGGTACACTGAAGCTTTCTTT. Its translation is CASSAGYTEAFF. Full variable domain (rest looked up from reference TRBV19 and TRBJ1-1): DGGITQSPKYLFRKEGQNVTLSCEQNLNHDAMYWYRQDPGQGLRLIYYSQIVNDFQKGDIAEGYSVSREKKESFPLTVTSAQKNPTAFYLCASSAGYTEAFFGQGTRLTVV.

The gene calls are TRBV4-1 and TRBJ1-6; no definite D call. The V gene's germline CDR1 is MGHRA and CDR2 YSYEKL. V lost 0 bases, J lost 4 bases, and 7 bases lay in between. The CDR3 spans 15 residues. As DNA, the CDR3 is TGCGCCAGCAGCCAAGATAGGGAGTATAATTCACCCCTCCACTTT. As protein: CASSQDREYNSPLHF.

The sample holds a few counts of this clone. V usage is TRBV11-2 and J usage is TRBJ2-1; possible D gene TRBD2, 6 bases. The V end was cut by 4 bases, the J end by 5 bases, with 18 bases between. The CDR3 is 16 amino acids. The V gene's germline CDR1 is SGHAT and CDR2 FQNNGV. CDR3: CASSSPPGTFNNEQFF. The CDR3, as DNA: TGTGCCAGCAGCTCACCACCCGGGACTTTCAACAATGAGCAGTTCTTC. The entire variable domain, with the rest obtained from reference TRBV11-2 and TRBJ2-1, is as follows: EAGVAQSPRYKIIEKRQSVAFWCNPISGHATLYWYQQILGQGPKLLIQFQNNGVVDDSQLPKDRFSAERLKGVDSTLKIQPAKLEDSAVYLCASSSPPGTFNNEQFFGPGTRLTVL.

In DNA, the CDR3 is TGTGCCATCAGCCTGGGGGCTGTCGATGAGCAGTTCTTC. This sequence encodes CAISLGAVDEQFF. This chain connects TRBV10-3 to TRBJ2-1, with a possible D match to TRBD1 (6 bases). CDR3 length: 13 residues. CDR1 is ENHRY, CDR2 SYGVKD, per germline. V lost 6 bases to trimming and J lost 8 bases, with 14 bases between them.

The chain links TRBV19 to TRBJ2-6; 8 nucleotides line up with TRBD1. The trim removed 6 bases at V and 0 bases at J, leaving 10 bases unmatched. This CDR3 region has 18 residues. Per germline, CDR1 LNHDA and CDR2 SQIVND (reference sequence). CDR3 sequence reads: CASRRTGTGFSGANVLTF. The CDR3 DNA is TGTGCCAGTAGGCGGACCGGGACAGGATTCTCTGGGGCCAACGTCCTGACTTTC.